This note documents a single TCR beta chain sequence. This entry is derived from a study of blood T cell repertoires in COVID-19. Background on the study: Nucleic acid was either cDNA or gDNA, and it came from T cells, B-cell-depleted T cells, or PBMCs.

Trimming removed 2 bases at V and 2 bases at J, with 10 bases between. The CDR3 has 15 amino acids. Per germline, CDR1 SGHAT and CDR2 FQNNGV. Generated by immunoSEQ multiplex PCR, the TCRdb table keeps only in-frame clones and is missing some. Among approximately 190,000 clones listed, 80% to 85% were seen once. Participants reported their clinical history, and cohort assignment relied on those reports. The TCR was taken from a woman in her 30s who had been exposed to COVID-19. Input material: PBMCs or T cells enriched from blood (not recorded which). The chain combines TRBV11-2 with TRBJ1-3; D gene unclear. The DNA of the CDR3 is TGTGCCAGCAGCTTAAATTCCGGGGCTGGAAACACCATATATTTT. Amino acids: CASSLNSGAGNTIYF.